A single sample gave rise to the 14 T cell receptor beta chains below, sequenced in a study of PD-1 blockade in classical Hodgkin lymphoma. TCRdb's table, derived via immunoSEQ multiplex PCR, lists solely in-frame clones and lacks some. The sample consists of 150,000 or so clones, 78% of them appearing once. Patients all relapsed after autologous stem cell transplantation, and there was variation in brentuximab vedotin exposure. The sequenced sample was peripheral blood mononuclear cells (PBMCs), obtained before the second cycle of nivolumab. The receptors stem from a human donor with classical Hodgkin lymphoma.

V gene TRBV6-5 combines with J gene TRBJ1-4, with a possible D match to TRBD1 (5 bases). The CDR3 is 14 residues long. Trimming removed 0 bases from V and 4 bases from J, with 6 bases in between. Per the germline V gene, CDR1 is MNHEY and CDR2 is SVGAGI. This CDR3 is CASSYSTDNEKLFF. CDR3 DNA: TGTGCCAGCAGTTACTCGACAGATAATGAAAAACTGTTTTTT.

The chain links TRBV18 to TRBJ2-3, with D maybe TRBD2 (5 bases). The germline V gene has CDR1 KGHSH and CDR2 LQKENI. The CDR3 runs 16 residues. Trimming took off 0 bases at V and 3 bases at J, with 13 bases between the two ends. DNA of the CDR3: TGTGCCAGCTCACCACCGAGTAGCGCCGCAACAGATACGCAGTATTTT. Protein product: CASSPPSSAATDTQYF.

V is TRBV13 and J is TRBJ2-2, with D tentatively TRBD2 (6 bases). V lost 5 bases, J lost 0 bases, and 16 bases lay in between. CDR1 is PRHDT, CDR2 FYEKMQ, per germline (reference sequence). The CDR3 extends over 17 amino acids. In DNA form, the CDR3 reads TGTGCCAGCAGCGACCAGCGTTGGGGGGCGAACACCGGGGAGCTGTTTTTT. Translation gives CASSDQRWGANTGELFF. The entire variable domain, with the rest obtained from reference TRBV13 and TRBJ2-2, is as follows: AAGVIQSPRHLIKEKRETATLKCYPIPRHDTVYWYQQGPGQDPQFLISFYEKMQSDKGSIPDRFSAQQFSDYHSELNMSSLELGDSALYFCASSDQRWGANTGELFFGEGSRLTVL.

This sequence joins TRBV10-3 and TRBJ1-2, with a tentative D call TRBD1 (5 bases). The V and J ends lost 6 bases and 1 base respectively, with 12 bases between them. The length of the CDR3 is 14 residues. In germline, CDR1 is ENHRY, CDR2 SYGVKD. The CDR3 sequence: CAISEGTFNYGYTF. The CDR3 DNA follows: TGTGCCATCAGCGAGGGGACCTTTAACTATGGCTACACCTTC.

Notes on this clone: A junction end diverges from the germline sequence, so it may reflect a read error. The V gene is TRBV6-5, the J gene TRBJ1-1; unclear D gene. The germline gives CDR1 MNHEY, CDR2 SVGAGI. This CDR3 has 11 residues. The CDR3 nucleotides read TGTGCCAGCAGTTACTCCTCATACACCAACTTT. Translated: CASSYSSYTNF.

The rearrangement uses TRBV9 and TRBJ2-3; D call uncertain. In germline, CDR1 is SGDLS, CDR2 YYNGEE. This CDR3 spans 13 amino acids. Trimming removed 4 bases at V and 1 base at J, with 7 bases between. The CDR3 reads CASSPDGTDTQYF. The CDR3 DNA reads TGTGCCAGCAGCCCGGACGGCACAGATACGCAGTATTTT.

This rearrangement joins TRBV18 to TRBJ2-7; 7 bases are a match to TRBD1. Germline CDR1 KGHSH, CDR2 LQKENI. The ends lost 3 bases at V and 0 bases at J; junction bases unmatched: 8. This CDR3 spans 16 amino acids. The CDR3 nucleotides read TGTGCCAGCTCACCCGCGACAGGGTCGAGCTCCTACGAGCAGTACTTC. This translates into CASSPATGSSSYEQYF. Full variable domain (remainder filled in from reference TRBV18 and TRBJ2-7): NAGVMQNPRHLVRRRGQEARLRCSPMKGHSHVYWYRQLPEEGLKFMVYLQKENIIDESGMPKERFSAEFPKEGPSILRIQQVVRGDSAAYFCASSPATGSSSYEQYFGPGTRLTVT.

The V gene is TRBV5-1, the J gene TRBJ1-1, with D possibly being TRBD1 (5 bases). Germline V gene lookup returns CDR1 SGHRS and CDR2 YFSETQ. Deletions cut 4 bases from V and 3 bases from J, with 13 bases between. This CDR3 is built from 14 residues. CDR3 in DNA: TGCGCCAGCAGCCCTTACGGGGCGGACACTGAAGCTTTCTTT. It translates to CASSPYGADTEAFF.

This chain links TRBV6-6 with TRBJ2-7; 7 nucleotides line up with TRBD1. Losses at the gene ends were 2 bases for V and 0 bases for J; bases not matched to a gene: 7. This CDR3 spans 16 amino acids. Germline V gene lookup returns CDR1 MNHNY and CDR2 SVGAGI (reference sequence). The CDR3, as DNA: TGTGCCAGCAGTTACAAAGGGACAGCCTTCTCCTACGAGCAGTACTTC. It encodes CASSYKGTAFSYEQYF.

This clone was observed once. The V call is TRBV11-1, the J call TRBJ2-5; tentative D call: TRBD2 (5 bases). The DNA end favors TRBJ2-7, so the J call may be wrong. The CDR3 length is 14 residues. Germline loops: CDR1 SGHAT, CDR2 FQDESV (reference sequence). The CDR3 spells CASSSRRGSYEQYF. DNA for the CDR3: TGTGCCAGCAGCTCCCGACGAGGGAGCTACGAGCAGTACTTC.

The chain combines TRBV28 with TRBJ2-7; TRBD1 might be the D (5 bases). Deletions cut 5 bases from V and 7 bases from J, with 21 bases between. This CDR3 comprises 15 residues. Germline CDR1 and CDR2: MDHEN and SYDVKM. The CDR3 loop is CASSLPRVRSGEQYF. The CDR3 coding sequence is TGTGCCAGCAGTCTCCCCAGGGTACGTTCTGGTGAGCAGTACTTC. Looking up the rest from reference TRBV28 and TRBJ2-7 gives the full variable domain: DVKVTQSSRYLVKRTGEKVFLECVQDMDHENMFWYRQDPGLGLRLIYFSYDVKMKEKGDIPEGYSVSREKKERFSLILESASTNQTSMYLCASSLPRVRSGEQYFGPGTRLTVT.

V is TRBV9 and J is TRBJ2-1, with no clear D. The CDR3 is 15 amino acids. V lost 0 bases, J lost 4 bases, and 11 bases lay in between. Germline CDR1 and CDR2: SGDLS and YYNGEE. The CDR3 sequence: CASSVGGGEYNEQFF. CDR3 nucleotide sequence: TGTGCCAGCAGCGTAGGTGGCGGAGAGTACAATGAGCAGTTCTTC.

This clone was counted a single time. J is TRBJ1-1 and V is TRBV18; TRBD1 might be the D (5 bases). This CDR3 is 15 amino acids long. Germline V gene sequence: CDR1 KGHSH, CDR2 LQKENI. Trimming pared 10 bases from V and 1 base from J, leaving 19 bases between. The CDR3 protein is CATRSPGGSNTEAFF. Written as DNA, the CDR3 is TGTGCCACCAGATCCCCGGGGGGATCGAACACTGAAGCTTTCTTT.

CDR3 amino acids: CASSLGGGDMEQYF. Here the CDR3 DNA reads TGTGCCAGCAGCCTAGGAGGGGGGGATATGGAGCAGTACTTC. This rearrangement joins TRBV11-3 to TRBJ2-7; possible D gene TRBD2, 7 bases. Trimming stripped 5 bases from V and 7 bases from J, with 18 bases between. This CDR3 is 14 amino acids long. Germline V gives CDR1 SGHNT, CDR2 YENEEA.